These 15 T cell receptor beta chains came from one sample sequenced in a study of cytomegalovirus exposure and HLA in healthy donors. Clones were sequenced by immunoSEQ multiplex PCR, and TCRdb holds only the in-frame ones, with some missing. The table includes about 150,000 clones, approximately 86% detected once. The material sequenced was PBMCs. Receptor source: a man aged 18-30 years in good health and CMV-seropositive.

The rearrangement joins TRBV19 to TRBJ2-5; a weak D match, TRBD2 (6 bases). Deletions cut 3 bases from V and 2 bases from J, with 13 bases between. Per germline, CDR1 LNHDA and CDR2 SQIVND (reference sequence). The length of the CDR3 is 15 residues. The CDR3 here is CASSMAGRKQETQYF. The CDR3 DNA reads as TGTGCCAGTAGTATGGCGGGGAGAAAGCAAGAGACCCAGTACTTC.

This clone was observed a single time. This sequence joins TRBV6-5 and TRBJ2-7, with 8 bases lining up with TRBD1. The CDR3 covers 14 residues. V shed 6 bases and J 0 bases; nucleotides not matched to a gene: 4. Germline values: CDR1 MNHEY, CDR2 SVGAGI. The CDR3 DNA is TGTGCCAGCAGCACGGACAGGGACTCCTACGAGCAGTACTTC. Amino acid sequence: CASSTDRDSYEQYF.

This clone occurred once. In DNA form, the CDR3 reads TGTGCCAGCAGCCCTCCTAGGACAGGGGGCCTTGGCTACACCTTC. Translated, it gives CASSPPRTGGLGYTF. The genes are TRBV7-2 and TRBJ1-2, with 11 bases fitting TRBD1. V lost 5 bases and J lost 7; bases outside the gene matches: 9. Germline-derived CDR1 and CDR2 are SGHTA and FQGNSA. This CDR3 has 15 amino acids.

The J gene is TRBJ2-1, the V gene TRBV27; TRBD2 matches at 7 bases. The CDR3 totals 14 residues. The V segment lost 8 bases and the J segment 7 bases; nucleotides outside the gene matches: 11. Germline V gene lookup returns CDR1 MNHEY and CDR2 SMNVEV (reference sequence). The CDR3 nucleotides are TGTGCCAGCCGACTAGCCGGAGGTACGAATGAGCAGTTCTTC. It is translated as CASRLAGGTNEQFF.

The chain has TRBV9 and TRBJ2-3; 11 bases match TRBD2. The CDR3 is made up of 18 amino acids. Germline CDR1 is SGDLS and CDR2 is YYNGEE. The J segment lost 0 bases and the V segment lost 0 bases, leaving 6 bases of the junction unmatched. The CDR3 coding sequence is TGTGCCAGCAGCGTAGATGGGACTAGCGGACTTAGCACAGATACGCAGTATTTT. It encodes CASSVDGTSGLSTDTQYF.

The chain employs TRBV5-5 and TRBJ2-1; no clear D gene. The CDR3 covers 12 residues. V shed 1 base and J shed 9 bases, with 8 bases lying between them. CDR1 is SGHKS, CDR2 YYEKEE, per germline (reference sequence). The CDR3 sequence: CASSLPPVEQFF. CDR3 DNA sequence: TGTGCCAGCAGCTTGCCCCCGGTTGAGCAGTTCTTC.

The CDR3 loop is CASSVKGTGGSDTQYF. CDR3 coding DNA: TGTGCCAGCAGCGTCAAAGGGACAGGGGGGTCAGATACGCAGTATTTT. This chain uses TRBV6-4 with TRBJ2-3; 11 bases map to TRBD1. Looked up from germline, CDR1 is MRHNA and CDR2 is SNTAGT. The CDR3 runs to 16 residues. J lost 4 bases, V lost 6 bases, and 9 bases had no gene match.

In this sample, this clone turned up once. J is TRBJ2-2 and V is TRBV5-6, with no clear D. The V and J ends lost 0 bases and 1 base respectively, with 7 bases between them. The CDR3 length is 15 residues. Germline CDR1 reads SGHDT; CDR2 reads YYEEEE. The CDR3, as DNA: TGTGCCAGCAGCTTGGGTGCAGGGAACACCGGGGAGCTGTTTTTT. It yields the protein CASSLGAGNTGELFF.

The chain uses TRBV2 and TRBJ2-4, with 10 bases fitting TRBD2. The V gene's germline CDR1 is SNHLY and CDR2 FYNNEI. The CDR3 runs 14 residues. V lost 8 bases to trimming and J lost 5 bases; unmatched junction nucleotides: 6. The CDR3 DNA reads TGTGCCAGCCGAGGGACTAGCGCAGAAAACATTCAGTACTTC. Amino acids: CASRGTSAENIQYF. Full variable domain (remainder filled in from reference TRBV2 and TRBJ2-4): EPEVTQTPSHQVTQMGQEVILRCVPISNHLYFYWYRQILGQKVEFLVSFYNNEISEKSEIFDDQFSVERPDGSNFTLKIRSTKLEDSAMYFCASRGTSAENIQYFGAGTRLSVL.

V and J are TRBV6-4 and TRBJ1-5; D is ambiguous. The germline V gene encodes CDR1 MRHNA and CDR2 SNTAGT. This CDR3 has 14 residues. The V end was cut by 9 bases, the J end by 1 base, with 13 bases between. CDR3 in DNA: TGTGCCAGTTTGCCCGGGAAAAGCAATCAGCCCCAGCATTTT. It yields the protein CASLPGKSNQPQHF.

This chain links TRBV7-3 with TRBJ2-2; 8 positions agree with TRBD2. This CDR3 has 14 residues. J was trimmed by 7 bases and V by 2 bases; bases with no gene match: 3. Germline CDR1 SGHTA, CDR2 FQGTGA. CDR3 coding DNA: TGTGCCAGCAGCTTAGGGACTAGGGTCGGGGAGCTGTTTTTT. Its protein product is CASSLGTRVGELFF.

This clone counts as medium-sized. This chain links TRBV6-5 with TRBJ1-1; D call uncertain. Germline CDR1 reads MNHEY; CDR2 reads SVGAGI. The CDR3 runs 14 residues. The ends were cut back, 3 bases at V and 1 base at J, with 9 bases in the middle. In nucleotides, the CDR3 is TGTGCCAGCAGTTATTTCCAGGAGAACACTGAAGCTTTCTTT. As protein: CASSYFQENTEAFF.

The chain links TRBV30 to TRBJ1-2; the D is unclear. Germline V lookup: CDR1 GTSNPN, CDR2 SVGIG (reference sequence). Trimming took off 3 bases at V and 5 bases at J, with 10 bases between the two ends. The length of the CDR3 is 12 residues. For the CDR3, the DNA is TGTGCCTGGAGGGAGGTTGAATATGGCTACACCTTC. Its protein is CAWREVEYGYTF. The variable domain in full, completed from reference TRBV30 and TRBJ1-2, reads SQTIHQWPATLVQPVGSPLSLECTVEGTSNPNLYWYRQAAGRGLQLLFYSVGIGQISSEVPQNLSASRPQDRQFILSSKKLLLSDSGFYLCAWREVEYGYTFGSGTRLTVV.

The chain is built from TRBV11-2 and TRBJ1-2; the match to TRBD1 covers 9 bases. Germline V lookup: CDR1 SGHAT, CDR2 FQNNGV. This CDR3 region has 13 residues. The V and J ends lost 6 bases and 7 bases, in that order; junction bases with no gene match: 6. In DNA form, the CDR3 reads TGTGCCAGCAGATCACAGGGGGCGTTTGGCTACACCTTC. Translating it yields CASRSQGAFGYTF.

This clone showed up just a few times. V and J are TRBV7-9 and TRBJ1-6, with D maybe TRBD1 (5 bases). The CDR3 consists of 15 residues. Deletions cut 6 bases from V and 3 bases from J, with 12 bases between. Germline V gene sequence: CDR1 SEHNR, CDR2 FQNEAQ (reference sequence). The CDR3 region has the DNA TGTGCCAGCAGTCTTAAGGGGCTCTATAATTCACCCCTCCACTTT. Translating gives CASSLKGLYNSPLHF.